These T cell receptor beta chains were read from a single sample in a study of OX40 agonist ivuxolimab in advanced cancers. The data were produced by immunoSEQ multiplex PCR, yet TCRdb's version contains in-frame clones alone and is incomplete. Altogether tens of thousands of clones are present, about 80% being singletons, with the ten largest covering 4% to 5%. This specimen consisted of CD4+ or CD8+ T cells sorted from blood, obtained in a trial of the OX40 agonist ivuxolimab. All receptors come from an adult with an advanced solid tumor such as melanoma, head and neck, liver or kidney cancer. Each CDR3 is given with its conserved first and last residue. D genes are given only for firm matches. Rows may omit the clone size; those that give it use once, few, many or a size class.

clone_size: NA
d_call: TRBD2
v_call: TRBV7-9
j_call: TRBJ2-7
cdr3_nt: TGTGCCAGCAGCCTTAGCGGGAGGGGCGAGCAGTACTTC
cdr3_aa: CASSLSGRGEQYF

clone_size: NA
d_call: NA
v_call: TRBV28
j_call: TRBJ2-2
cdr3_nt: TGTGCCAGCAACTCGAACACCGGGGAGCTGTTTTTT
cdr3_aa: CASNSNTGELFF

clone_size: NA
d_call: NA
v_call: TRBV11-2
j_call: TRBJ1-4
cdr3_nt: TGTGCCAGCAGCTCACTGGAGGCGGCAGCCAATGAAAAACTGTTTTTT
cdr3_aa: CASSSLEAAANEKLFF

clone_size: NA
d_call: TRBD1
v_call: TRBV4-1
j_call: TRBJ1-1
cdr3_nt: TGCGCCAGCAGCCAAGATAGGTCCAGGGGGACCAGGAACACTGAAGCTTTCTTT
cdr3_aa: CASSQDRSRGTRNTEAFF

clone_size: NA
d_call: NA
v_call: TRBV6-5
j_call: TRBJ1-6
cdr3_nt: TGTGCCAGCAGTCTAAGAACAGGGCTAAATTCACCCCTCCACTTT
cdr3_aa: CASSLRTGLNSPLHF

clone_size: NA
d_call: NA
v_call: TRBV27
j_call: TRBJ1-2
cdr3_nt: TGTGCCAGCAGGGGGCAGGGTAACTATGGCTACACCTTC
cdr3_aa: CASRGQGNYGYTF

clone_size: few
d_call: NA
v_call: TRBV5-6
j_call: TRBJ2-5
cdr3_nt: TGTGCCAGCAGCTCAGTTTGGATCAGGGACGAGCAAGAGACCCAGTACTTC
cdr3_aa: CASSSVWIRDEQETQYF

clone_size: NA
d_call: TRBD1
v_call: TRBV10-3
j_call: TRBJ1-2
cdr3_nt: TGTGCCATCAGTGACCCCGGAAGGGGGCGGTCCTATGGCTACACCTTC
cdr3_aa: CAISDPGRGRSYGYTF

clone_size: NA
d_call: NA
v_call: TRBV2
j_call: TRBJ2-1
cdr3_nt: TGTGCCAGCCTGGACGGGGTTTTCCTCTACAATGAGCAGTTCTTC
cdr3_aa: CASLDGVFLYNEQFF

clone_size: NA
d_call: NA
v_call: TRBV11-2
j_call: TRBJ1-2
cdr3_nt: TGTGCCAGCAGCCCTGGCGGAGACTATGGCTACACCTTC
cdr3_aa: CASSPGGDYGYTF

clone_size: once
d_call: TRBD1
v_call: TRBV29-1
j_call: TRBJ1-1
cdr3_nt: TGCAGCGTTGTGCCGGGACAGGGAATTGTAGCGGGGACTGAAGCTTTCTTT
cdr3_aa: CSVVPGQGIVAGTEAFF

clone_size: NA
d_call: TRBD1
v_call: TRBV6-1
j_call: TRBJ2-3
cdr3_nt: TGTGCCAGCACCGGGGCAGGGGGCTTCACAGATACGCAGTATTTT
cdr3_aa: CASTGAGGFTDTQYF

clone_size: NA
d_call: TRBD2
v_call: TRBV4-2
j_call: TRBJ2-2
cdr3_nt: TGTGCCAGCAGCCATCTTGGACTAGCGGGAGAGTATGGGGAGCTGTTTTTT
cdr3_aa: CASSHLGLAGEYGELFF

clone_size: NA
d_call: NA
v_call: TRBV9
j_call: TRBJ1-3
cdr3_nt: TGTGCCAGCAGCGTTTTCCCCGGAAACACCATATATTTT
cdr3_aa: CASSVFPGNTIYF

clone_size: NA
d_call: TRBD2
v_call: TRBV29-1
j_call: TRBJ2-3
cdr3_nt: TGCAGCGTTGAGACTAGCCGGAGCACAGATACGCAGTATTTT
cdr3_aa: CSVETSRSTDTQYF

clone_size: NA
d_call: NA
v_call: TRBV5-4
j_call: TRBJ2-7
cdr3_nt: TGTGCCAGCAGCTTGGCCATAACAGGCGAGCAGTACTTC
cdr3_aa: CASSLAITGEQYF

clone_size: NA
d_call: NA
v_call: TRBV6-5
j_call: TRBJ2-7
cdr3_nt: TGTGCCAGCAGTTCTGGAGCCGGTTTCTACGAGCAGTACTTC
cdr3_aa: CASSSGAGFYEQYF